The clone carrying this T cell receptor beta chain was counted a single time. The antigen remains undetermined. Sequencing used immunoSEQ multiplex PCR; TCRdb keeps in-frame clones, though not all of them. The table lists tens of thousands of clones, just over 75% of them singletons, with 3% to 4% in the top ten. CDR3 length: 11 residues. Looked up from germline, CDR1 is MNHEY and CDR2 is SMNVEV (reference sequence). Between the trimmed V and J ends, which lost 6 bases and 3 bases, there was a span of 6 bases. The data originate from a study of vaccination effects on CD4 cells after COVID-19. For the study at large: Researchers drew samples from a few convalescent patients early and late after vaccination.

Following 10 days of culture, CD4+ T cells were isolated. Between March and December 2020, the person had a SARS-CoV-2 infection that PCR confirmed. Of the BNT162b2 and mRNA-1273 vaccines, participants received two doses of one or the other. Cultures received IL-2 medium that replaced half the medium on days 3 and 7. The clonotype originates from a human donor who had a prior SARS-CoV-2 infection. The sample was CD4+ T cells from PBMCs cultured without peptide, taken after COVID-19 vaccination. This chain links TRBV27 with TRBJ2-7; D is uncertain. The CDR3 sequence is CASRSNYEQYF. CDR3 sequence (DNA): TGTGCCAGCAGGTCAAACTACGAGCAGTACTTC.